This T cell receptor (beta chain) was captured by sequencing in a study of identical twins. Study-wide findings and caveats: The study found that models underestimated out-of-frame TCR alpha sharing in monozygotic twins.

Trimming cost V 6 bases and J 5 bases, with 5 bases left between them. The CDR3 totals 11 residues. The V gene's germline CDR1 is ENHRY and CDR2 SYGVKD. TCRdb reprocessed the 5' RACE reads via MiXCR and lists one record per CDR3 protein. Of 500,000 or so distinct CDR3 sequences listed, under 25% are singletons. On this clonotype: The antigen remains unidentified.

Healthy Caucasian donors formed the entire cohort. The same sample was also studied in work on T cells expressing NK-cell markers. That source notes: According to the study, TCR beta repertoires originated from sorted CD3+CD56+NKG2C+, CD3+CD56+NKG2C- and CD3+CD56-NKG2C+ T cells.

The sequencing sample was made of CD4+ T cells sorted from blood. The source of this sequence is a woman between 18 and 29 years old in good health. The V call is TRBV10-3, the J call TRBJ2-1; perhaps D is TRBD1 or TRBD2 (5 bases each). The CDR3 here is CAIRGDNEQFF. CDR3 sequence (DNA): TGTGCCATCAGGGGGGACAATGAGCAGTTCTTC.